These T cell receptor beta chains were read from a single sample in a study of vaccination effects on CD4 cells after COVID-19. Their recognized antigens are unknown. Data came from immunoSEQ multiplex PCR; TCRdb stores just in-frame clones and leaves some out. Here the sample spans roughly 25,000 clones, more than 60% being singletons. Sequencing was performed on CD4+ T cells from PBMCs cultured with SARS-CoV-2 spike peptides, taken after COVID-19 vaccination. The receptors were sampled from a human donor who received a COVID-19 vaccine. Each CDR3 is given with its conserved first and last residue. A D gene is named only where the DNA matches it firmly. For some rows the clone size is stated as once, few or many, or as a class when expanded; others skip it.

cdr3_nt: TGTGCCAGCAGCAAAAGACAGGGGAGGACGGAAGAGACCCAGTACTTC
cdr3_aa: CASSKRQGRTEETQYF
d_call: TRBD1
cdr3_length: 16
v_call: TRBV7-8
clone_size: .
j_call: TRBJ2-5

cdr3_nt: TGCGCCAGCAGCTTGGAATGGGGCGAAGGAGGCTACACCTTC
cdr3_aa: CASSLEWGEGGYTF
d_call: .
cdr3_length: 14
v_call: TRBV5-1
clone_size: .
j_call: TRBJ1-2

cdr3_nt: TGTGCCAGCACCAATAAACAGGGAGAGTATTCACCCCTCCACTTT
cdr3_aa: CASTNKQGEYSPLHF
d_call: .
cdr3_length: 15
v_call: TRBV5-4
clone_size: .
j_call: TRBJ1-6

cdr3_nt: TGTGCCATCAGTGATCCCGGGACAGGGGGCTCCTACGAGCAGTACTTC
cdr3_aa: CAISDPGTGGSYEQYF
d_call: TRBD1
cdr3_length: 16
v_call: TRBV10-3
clone_size: few
j_call: TRBJ2-7

cdr3_nt: TGCGCCAGCAGGGACCACCTGAACACCGGGGAGCTGTTTTTT
cdr3_aa: CASRDHLNTGELFF
d_call: .
cdr3_length: 14
v_call: TRBV10-1
clone_size: .
j_call: TRBJ2-2

cdr3_nt: TGTGCCAGCAGCCCCTTGGGAGGCGGGGATGAAAAACTGTTTTTT
cdr3_aa: CASSPLGGGDEKLFF
d_call: .
cdr3_length: 15
v_call: TRBV14
clone_size: .
j_call: TRBJ1-4

cdr3_nt: TGTGCCAGCAGCTTCCAGGACAGGGTTAATTCACCCCTCCACTTT
cdr3_aa: CASSFQDRVNSPLHF
d_call: TRBD1
cdr3_length: 15
v_call: TRBV5-4
clone_size: few
j_call: TRBJ1-6

cdr3_nt: TGTGCCAGCAGCTTAGCACCGGGTGTTTCCTACGAGCAGTACTTC
cdr3_aa: CASSLAPGVSYEQYF
d_call: .
cdr3_length: 15
v_call: TRBV7-6
clone_size: .
j_call: TRBJ2-7

cdr3_nt: TGTGCCAGCAGCTTAGTGGCGGGACAGACTACGTTGCCCCAGCATTTT
cdr3_aa: CASSLVAGQTTLPQHF
d_call: TRBD1
cdr3_length: 16
v_call: TRBV7-9
clone_size: .
j_call: TRBJ1-5

cdr3_nt: TGTGCCAGCAGTAAAAATGGGGACAGGGGAGAGACCCAGTACTTC
cdr3_aa: CASSKNGDRGETQYF
d_call: TRBD1
cdr3_length: 15
v_call: TRBV7-2
clone_size: .
j_call: TRBJ2-5

cdr3_nt: TGCGCCAGCGTTGGGGGAGAGACAGGGGCCATCACTGAAGCTTTCTTT
cdr3_aa: CASVGGETGAITEAFF
d_call: TRBD1
cdr3_length: 16
v_call: TRBV5-1
clone_size: .
j_call: TRBJ1-1

cdr3_nt: TGTGCCACCAGCTTCCCTCAAGTCTCTGGAAACACCATATATTTT
cdr3_aa: CATSFPQVSGNTIYF
d_call: .
cdr3_length: 15
v_call: TRBV15
clone_size: .
j_call: TRBJ1-3

cdr3_nt: TGTGCCACCAGTGAGTCCGGACCCCGAGGGCCCCAGTACTTC
cdr3_aa: CATSESGPRGPQYF
d_call: .
cdr3_length: 14
v_call: TRBV24-1
clone_size: .
j_call: TRBJ2-5

cdr3_nt: TGCGCCAGCAGCTTGAGAGACGCAACTAATGAAAAACTGTTTTTT
cdr3_aa: CASSLRDATNEKLFF
d_call: .
cdr3_length: 15
v_call: TRBV5-1
clone_size: .
j_call: TRBJ1-4

cdr3_nt: TGTGCCAGTAGTACGCAGTTATATACGAACACCGGGGAGCTGTTTTTT
cdr3_aa: CASSTQLYTNTGELFF
d_call: .
cdr3_length: 16
v_call: TRBV19
clone_size: .
j_call: TRBJ2-2

cdr3_nt: TGTGCCAGTAGTATTGGGCCCGGGAACACTGAAGCTTTCTTT
cdr3_aa: CASSIGPGNTEAFF
d_call: .
cdr3_length: 14
v_call: TRBV19
clone_size: .
j_call: TRBJ1-1

cdr3_nt: TGTGCCAGCAGCCAAGTTCTCCAAGAGACCCAGTACTTC
cdr3_aa: CASSQVLQETQYF
d_call: .
cdr3_length: 13
v_call: TRBV3-1/TRBV3-2
clone_size: .
j_call: TRBJ2-5

cdr3_nt: TGTGCCAGCAGTGAAGGTCTGGGATCGAACAATGAGCAGTTCTTC
cdr3_aa: CASSEGLGSNNEQFF
d_call: .
cdr3_length: 15
v_call: TRBV6-1
clone_size: .
j_call: TRBJ2-1

cdr3_nt: TGTGCCAGCAGTTACGGGACTACCCGCTCGGGTGGCTACACCTTC
cdr3_aa: CASSYGTTRSGGYTF
d_call: .
cdr3_length: 15
v_call: TRBV6-5
clone_size: few
j_call: TRBJ1-2

cdr3_nt: TGCGCCAGCAGCCGCGGACAGGGGGCAGAGACCCAGTACTTC
cdr3_aa: CASSRGQGAETQYF
d_call: TRBD1
cdr3_length: 14
v_call: TRBV4-1
clone_size: .
j_call: TRBJ2-5

cdr3_nt: TGCGCCAGCAGGAGGTCAGGGAGCGGTGGAAACACTGAAGCTTTCTTT
cdr3_aa: CASRRSGSGGNTEAFF
d_call: .
cdr3_length: 16
v_call: TRBV10-2
clone_size: .
j_call: TRBJ1-1

cdr3_nt: TGTGCCAGCAGCGTAGAGGGTAGCGGGATGTTTTACAATGAGCAGTTCTTC
cdr3_aa: CASSVEGSGMFYNEQFF
d_call: TRBD2
cdr3_length: 17
v_call: TRBV9
clone_size: .
j_call: TRBJ2-1

cdr3_nt: TGTGCCAGCAGCGGAGGTTGGGGCAATCAGCCCCAGCATTTT
cdr3_aa: CASSGGWGNQPQHF
d_call: .
cdr3_length: 14
v_call: TRBV3-1/TRBV3-2
clone_size: .
j_call: TRBJ1-5

cdr3_nt: TGTGCCAGCAGCTTAGTCGGCCCCACCGGGGAGCTGTTTTTT
cdr3_aa: CASSLVGPTGELFF
d_call: .
cdr3_length: 14
v_call: TRBV11-2
clone_size: few
j_call: TRBJ2-2

cdr3_nt: TGTGCCACGGGACAGTTCAATCAGCCCCAGCATTTT
cdr3_aa: CATGQFNQPQHF
d_call: TRBD1
cdr3_length: 12
v_call: TRBV10-3
clone_size: .
j_call: TRBJ1-5

cdr3_nt: TGTGCCTGGTCTGAGGGACAGGGCACCAATCAGCCCCAGCATTTT
cdr3_aa: CAWSEGQGTNQPQHF
d_call: TRBD1
cdr3_length: 15
v_call: TRBV30
clone_size: once
j_call: TRBJ1-5

cdr3_nt: TGTGCCACTACACAGGGAGCTTCTGAAGCTTTCTTT
cdr3_aa: CATTQGASEAFF
d_call: .
cdr3_length: 12
v_call: TRBV19
clone_size: .
j_call: TRBJ1-1

cdr3_nt: TGTGCCAGCAGCCCCGGCGGGACTAGCACAGATACGCAGTATTTT
cdr3_aa: CASSPGGTSTDTQYF
d_call: .
cdr3_length: 15
v_call: TRBV11-2
clone_size: .
j_call: TRBJ2-3

cdr3_nt: TGTGCCAGCAGCTTGAGAACAGGGGGGTACGAGCAGTACTTC
cdr3_aa: CASSLRTGGYEQYF
d_call: TRBD1
cdr3_length: 14
v_call: TRBV5-4
clone_size: .
j_call: TRBJ2-7

cdr3_nt: TGTGCCTGGAGTCCCCCGGGCAGGGGACTTTACAATGAGCAGTTCTTC
cdr3_aa: CAWSPPGRGLYNEQFF
d_call: .
cdr3_length: 16
v_call: TRBV30
clone_size: .
j_call: TRBJ2-1

cdr3_nt: TGTGCCTGGAGTCGCTCATTAGGCAATCAGCCCCAGCATTTT
cdr3_aa: CAWSRSLGNQPQHF
d_call: .
cdr3_length: 14
v_call: TRBV30
clone_size: few
j_call: TRBJ1-5

cdr3_nt: TGTGCCAGCAGTTTCCAGTGGGGCTCCTACGAGCAGTACTTC
cdr3_aa: CASSFQWGSYEQYF
d_call: .
cdr3_length: 14
v_call: TRBV27
clone_size: .
j_call: TRBJ2-7

cdr3_nt: TGTGCCAGCAGCCAAGATCCTGGCACTTTCTCTGGAAACACCATATATTTT
cdr3_aa: CASSQDPGTFSGNTIYF
d_call: .
cdr3_length: 17
v_call: TRBV4-2
clone_size: once
j_call: TRBJ1-3

cdr3_nt: TGTGCCAGCAGTTTAATGTGGGGGCCAATGGACATTCAGTACTTC
cdr3_aa: CASSLMWGPMDIQYF
d_call: .
cdr3_length: 15
v_call: TRBV27
clone_size: .
j_call: TRBJ2-4

cdr3_nt: TGTGCCAGCAGTGACGTAGGGCGGGCCGAGCAGTACTTC
cdr3_aa: CASSDVGRAEQYF
d_call: .
cdr3_length: 13
v_call: TRBV2
clone_size: medium-sized
j_call: TRBJ2-7

cdr3_nt: TGTGCCAGCAGCGTAGTGGGGGTAGGGACCGGGGAGCTGTTTTTT
cdr3_aa: CASSVVGVGTGELFF
d_call: .
cdr3_length: 15
v_call: TRBV9
clone_size: .
j_call: TRBJ2-2

cdr3_nt: TGTGCCTGGAGTCCCAGGACAGGCCTTAATTCACCCCTCCACTTT
cdr3_aa: CAWSPRTGLNSPLHF
d_call: TRBD1
cdr3_length: 15
v_call: TRBV30
clone_size: .
j_call: TRBJ1-6

cdr3_nt: TGCGCCAGCAGTGAGTCGGGGCCCTCTGGAAACACCATATATTTT
cdr3_aa: CASSESGPSGNTIYF
d_call: .
cdr3_length: 15
v_call: TRBV10-2
clone_size: .
j_call: TRBJ1-3

cdr3_nt: TGTGCCAGCAGCTCCCAACGATGCGTCTCTCACAAAGCTAACTATGGCTACACCTTC
cdr3_aa: CASSSQRCVSHKANYGYTF
d_call: .
cdr3_length: 19
v_call: TRBV21-1
clone_size: .
j_call: TRBJ1-2

cdr3_nt: TGTGCCAGCAGTATACCAGAAGGCACTGAAGCTTTCTTT
cdr3_aa: CASSIPEGTEAFF
d_call: .
cdr3_length: 13
v_call: TRBV27
clone_size: .
j_call: TRBJ1-1

cdr3_nt: TGTGCCAGCAGCTACGGACGGCGGAAGGTTTACGAGCAGTACTTC
cdr3_aa: CASSYGRRKVYEQYF
d_call: .
cdr3_length: 15
v_call: TRBV11-2
clone_size: .
j_call: TRBJ2-7

cdr3_nt: TGTGCCAGCAGCCGGACTAGCGGGAGTGACGTCTCCTACAATGAGCAGTTCTTC
cdr3_aa: CASSRTSGSDVSYNEQFF
d_call: TRBD2
cdr3_length: 18
v_call: TRBV27
clone_size: .
j_call: TRBJ2-1

cdr3_nt: TGTGCCAGCAGCGGGGGTCGCTATGGCTACACCTTC
cdr3_aa: CASSGGRYGYTF
d_call: .
cdr3_length: 12
v_call: TRBV28
clone_size: .
j_call: TRBJ1-2

cdr3_nt: TGTGCCAGCAGCCCCCAGGCTAGCGCAATACCCACAGATACGCAGTATTTT
cdr3_aa: CASSPQASAIPTDTQYF
d_call: .
cdr3_length: 17
v_call: TRBV4-2
clone_size: .
j_call: TRBJ2-3

cdr3_nt: TGTGCCACCCACTTGGGAGAGTTCAATCAGCCCCAGCATTTT
cdr3_aa: CATHLGEFNQPQHF
d_call: .
cdr3_length: 14
v_call: TRBV19
clone_size: .
j_call: TRBJ1-5